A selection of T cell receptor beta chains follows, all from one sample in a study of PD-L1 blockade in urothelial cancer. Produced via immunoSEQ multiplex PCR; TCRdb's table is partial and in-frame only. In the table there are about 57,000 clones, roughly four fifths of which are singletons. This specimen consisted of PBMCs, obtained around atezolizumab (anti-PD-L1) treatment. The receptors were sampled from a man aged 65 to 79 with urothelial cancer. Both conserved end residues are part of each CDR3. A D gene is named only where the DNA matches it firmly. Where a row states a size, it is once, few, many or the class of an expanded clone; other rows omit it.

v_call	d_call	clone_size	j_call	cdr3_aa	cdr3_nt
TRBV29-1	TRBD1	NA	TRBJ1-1	CSVETGGTEAFF	TGCAGCGTTGAAACAGGGGGCACTGAAGCTTTCTTT
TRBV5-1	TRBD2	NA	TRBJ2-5	CASSPQGLAGDETQYF	TGCGCCAGCAGCCCACAAGGACTAGCGGGAGATGAGACCCAGTACTTC
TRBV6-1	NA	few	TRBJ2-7	CASSEAAPRDEQYF	TGTGCCAGCAGTGAAGCGGCTCCGAGGGACGAGCAGTACTTC
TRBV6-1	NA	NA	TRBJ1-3	CASRVGQISGNTIYF	TGTGCCAGCAGAGTCGGACAGATCTCTGGAAACACCATATATTTT
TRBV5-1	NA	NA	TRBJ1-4	CASSLGVAGEKLFF	TGCGCCAGCAGCTTGGGGGTTGCGGGGGAAAAACTGTTTTTT
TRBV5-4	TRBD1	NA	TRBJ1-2	CASSSQGDRGRGGYTF	TGTGCCAGCAGCTCGCAAGGGGACAGGGGGCGCGGAGGCTACACCTTC
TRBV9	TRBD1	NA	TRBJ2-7	CASSEGAGKGEQYF	TGTGCCAGCAGCGAGGGGGCAGGGAAAGGGGAGCAGTACTTC
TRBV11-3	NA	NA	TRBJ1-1	CASSLVGQDKAFF	TGTGCCAGCAGCTTAGTGGGACAAGACAAGGCTTTCTTT
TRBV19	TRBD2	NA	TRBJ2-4	CATGAGGVKNIQYF	TGTGCCACGGGAGCGGGAGGGGTCAAAAACATTCAGTACTTC
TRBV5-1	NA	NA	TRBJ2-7	CASSFRRSYEQYF	TGCGCCAGCAGCTTTCGCAGGTCCTACGAGCAGTACTTC
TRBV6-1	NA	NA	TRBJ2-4	CASSASDIIKLDNIQYF	TGTGCCAGCAGTGCCTCGGACATAATAAAATTGGATAACATTCAGTACTTC
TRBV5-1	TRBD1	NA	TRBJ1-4	CASSLEGAGEKLFF	TGCGCCAGCAGCTTGGAGGGGGCGGGAGAAAAACTGTTTTTT
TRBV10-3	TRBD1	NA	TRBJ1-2	CASSDRGPNYGYTF	TGTGCCAGCAGTGACAGGGGACCTAACTATGGCTACACCTTC
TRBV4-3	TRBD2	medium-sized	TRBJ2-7	CASNLTGRDEQYF	TGCGCCAGCAACCTTACGGGGAGGGATGAGCAGTACTTC
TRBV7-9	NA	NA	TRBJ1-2	CASSFSGTPGGYTF	TGTGCCAGCAGCTTTTCCGGGACACCCGGGGGCTACACCTTC
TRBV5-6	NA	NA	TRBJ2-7	CASSLGAGVGEQYF	TGTGCCAGCAGCTTGGGAGCAGGGGTGGGCGAGCAGTACTTC
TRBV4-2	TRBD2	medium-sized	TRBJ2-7	CASSQDYNGRDEQYF	TGTGCCAGCAGCCAAGATTATAACGGGAGGGACGAGCAGTACTTC